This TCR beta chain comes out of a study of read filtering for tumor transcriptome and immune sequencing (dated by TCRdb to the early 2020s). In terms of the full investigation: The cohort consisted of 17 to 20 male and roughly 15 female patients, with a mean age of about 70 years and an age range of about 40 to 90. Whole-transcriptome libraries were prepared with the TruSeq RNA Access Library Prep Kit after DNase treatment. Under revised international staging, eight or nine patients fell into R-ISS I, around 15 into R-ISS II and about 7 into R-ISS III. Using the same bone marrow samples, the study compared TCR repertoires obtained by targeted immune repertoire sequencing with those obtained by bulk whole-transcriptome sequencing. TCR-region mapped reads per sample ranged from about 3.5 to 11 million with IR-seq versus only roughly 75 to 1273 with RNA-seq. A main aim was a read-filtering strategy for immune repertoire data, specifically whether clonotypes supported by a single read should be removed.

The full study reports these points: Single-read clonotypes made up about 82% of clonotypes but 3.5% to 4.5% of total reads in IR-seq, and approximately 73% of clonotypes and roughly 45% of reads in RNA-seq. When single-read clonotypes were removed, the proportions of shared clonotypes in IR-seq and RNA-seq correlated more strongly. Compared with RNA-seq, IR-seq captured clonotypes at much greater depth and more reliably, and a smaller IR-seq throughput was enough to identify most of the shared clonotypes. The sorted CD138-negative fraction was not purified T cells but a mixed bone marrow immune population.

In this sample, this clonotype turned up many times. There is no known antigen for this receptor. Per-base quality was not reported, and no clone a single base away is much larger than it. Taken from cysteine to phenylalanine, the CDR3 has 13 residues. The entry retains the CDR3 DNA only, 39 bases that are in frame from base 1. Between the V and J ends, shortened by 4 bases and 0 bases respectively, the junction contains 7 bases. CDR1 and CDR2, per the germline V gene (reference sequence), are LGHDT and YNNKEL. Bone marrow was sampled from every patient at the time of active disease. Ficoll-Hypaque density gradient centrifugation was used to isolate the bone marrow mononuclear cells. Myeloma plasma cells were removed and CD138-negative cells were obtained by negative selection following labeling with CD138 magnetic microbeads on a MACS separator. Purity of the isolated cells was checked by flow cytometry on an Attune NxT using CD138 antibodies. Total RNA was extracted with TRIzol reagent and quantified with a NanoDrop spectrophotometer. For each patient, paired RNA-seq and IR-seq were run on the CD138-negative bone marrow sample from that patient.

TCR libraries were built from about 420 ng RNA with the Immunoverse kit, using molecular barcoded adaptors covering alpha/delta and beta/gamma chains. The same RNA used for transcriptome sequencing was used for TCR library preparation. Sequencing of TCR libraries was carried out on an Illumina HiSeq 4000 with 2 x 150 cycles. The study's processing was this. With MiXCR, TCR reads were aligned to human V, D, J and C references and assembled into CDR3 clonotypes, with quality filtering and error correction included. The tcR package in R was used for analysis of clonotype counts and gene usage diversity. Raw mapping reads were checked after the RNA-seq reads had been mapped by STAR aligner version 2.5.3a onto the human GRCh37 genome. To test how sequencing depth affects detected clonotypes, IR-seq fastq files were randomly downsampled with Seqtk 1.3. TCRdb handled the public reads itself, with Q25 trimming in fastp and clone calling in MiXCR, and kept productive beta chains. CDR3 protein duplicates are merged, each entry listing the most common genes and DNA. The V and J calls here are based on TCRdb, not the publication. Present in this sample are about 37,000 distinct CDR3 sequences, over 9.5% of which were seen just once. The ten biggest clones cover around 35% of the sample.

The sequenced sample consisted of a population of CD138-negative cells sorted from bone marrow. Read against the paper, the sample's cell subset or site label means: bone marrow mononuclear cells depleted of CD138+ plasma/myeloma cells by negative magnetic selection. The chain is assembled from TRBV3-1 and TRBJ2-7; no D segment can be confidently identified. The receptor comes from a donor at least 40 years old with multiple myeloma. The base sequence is TGTGCCAGCAGCCGACAAGGCTCCTACGAGCAGTACTTC. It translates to CASSRQGSYEQYF.